One sample yielded the 4 T cell receptor beta chains listed below, sequenced in a study of blood T cell repertoires in COVID-19. The assay was immunoSEQ multiplex PCR, and TCRdb's table has in-frame clones only and misses some. The sample lists tens of thousands of clones; 65% to 90% were seen once. Sequenced material: peripheral blood. These receptors all come from a woman aged 55-69 years with acute or convalescent COVID-19.

This clone appeared a single time. The gene calls are TRBV25-1 and TRBJ1-1; the D gene is possibly TRBD1 (5 bases). The CDR3 has 14 residues. V lost 5 bases and J lost 1, with 11 bases in between. The germline V gene encodes CDR1 MGHDK and CDR2 SYGVNS. In DNA, the CDR3 is TGTGCCAGCAGTACCTCAGACAGGAACACTGAAGCTTTCTTT. Amino acid sequence: CASSTSDRNTEAFF.

This clone occurred once. The V and J genes are TRBV7-9 and TRBJ1-4, with D unclear. V lost 2 bases and J 0 bases, leaving 10 bases between the germline ends. The germline V gene has CDR1 SEHNR and CDR2 FQNEAQ (reference sequence). CDR3 length: 16 residues. The CDR3 reads CASSLRTATTNEKLFF. CDR3 DNA: TGTGCCAGCAGCTTACGCACAGCCACAACTAATGAAAAACTGTTTTTT.

The J gene is TRBJ1-5, the V gene TRBV3-1 (or the pseudogene TRBV3-2); D call uncertain. This CDR3 comprises 14 residues. Germline-derived CDR1 and CDR2 are LGHDT and YNNKEL (reference sequence). Trimming pared 1 base from V and 4 bases from J, leaving 8 bases between. CDR3 loop: CASSQGTANQPQHF. In DNA form, the CDR3 reads TGTGCCAGCAGCCAAGGAACAGCTAATCAGCCCCAGCATTTT.

The genes are TRBV13 and TRBJ1-1; a weak D match, TRBD1 (5 bases). This CDR3 has 13 residues. The germline V gene has CDR1 PRHDT and CDR2 FYEKMQ (reference sequence). V shed 5 bases and J shed 10 bases, with 17 bases lying between them. This CDR3 is CASSPRGFNLAFF. For the CDR3, the DNA is TGTGCCAGCAGCCCGCGGGGGTTTAATTTAGCTTTCTTT.